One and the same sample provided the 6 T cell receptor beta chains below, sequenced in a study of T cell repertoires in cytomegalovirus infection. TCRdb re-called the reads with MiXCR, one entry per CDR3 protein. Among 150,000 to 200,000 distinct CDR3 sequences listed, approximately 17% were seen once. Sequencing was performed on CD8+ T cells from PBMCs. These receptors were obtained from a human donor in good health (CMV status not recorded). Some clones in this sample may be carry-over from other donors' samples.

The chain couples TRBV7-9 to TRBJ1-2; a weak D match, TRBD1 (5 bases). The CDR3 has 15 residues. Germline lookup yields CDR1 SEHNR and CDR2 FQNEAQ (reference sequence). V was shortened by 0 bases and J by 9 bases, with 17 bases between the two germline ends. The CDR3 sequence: CASSLALEGRYSYTF. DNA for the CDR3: TGTGCCAGCAGCTTAGCGCTGGAGGGGCGGTATAGCTACACCTTC.

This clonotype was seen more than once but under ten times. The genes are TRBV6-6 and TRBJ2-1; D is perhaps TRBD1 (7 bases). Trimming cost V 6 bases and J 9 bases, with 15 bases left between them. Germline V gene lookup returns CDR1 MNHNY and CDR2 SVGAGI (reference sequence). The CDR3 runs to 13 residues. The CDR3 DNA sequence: TGTGCCAGCAGCCAGGGGGGACCAAGTGAGCAGTTCTTC. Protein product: CASSQGGPSEQFF.

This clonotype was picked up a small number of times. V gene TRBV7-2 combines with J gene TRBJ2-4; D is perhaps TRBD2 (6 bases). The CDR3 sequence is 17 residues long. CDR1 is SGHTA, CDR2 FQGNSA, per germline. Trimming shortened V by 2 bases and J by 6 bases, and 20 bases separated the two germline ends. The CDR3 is CASSLIALSGSLNIQYF. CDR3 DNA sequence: TGTGCCAGCAGCTTAATTGCCCTTTCCGGGAGCTTAAACATTCAGTACTTC. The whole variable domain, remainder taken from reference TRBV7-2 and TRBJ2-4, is GAGVSQSPSNKVTEKGKDVELRCDPISGHTALYWYRQSLGQGLEFLIYFQGNSAPDKSGLPSDRFSAERTGGSVSTLTIQRTQQEDSAVYLCASSLIALSGSLNIQYFGAGTRLSVL.

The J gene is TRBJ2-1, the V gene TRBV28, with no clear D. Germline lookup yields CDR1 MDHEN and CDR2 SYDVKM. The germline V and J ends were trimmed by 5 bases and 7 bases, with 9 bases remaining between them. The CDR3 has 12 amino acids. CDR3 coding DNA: TGTGCCAGCAGTCCCTTAAGGAATGAGCAGTTCTTC. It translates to CASSPLRNEQFF.

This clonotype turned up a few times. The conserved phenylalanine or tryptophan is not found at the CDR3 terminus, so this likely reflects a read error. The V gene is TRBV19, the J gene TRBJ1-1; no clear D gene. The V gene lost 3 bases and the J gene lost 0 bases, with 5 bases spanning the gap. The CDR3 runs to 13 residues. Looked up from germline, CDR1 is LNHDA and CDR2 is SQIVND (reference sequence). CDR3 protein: CASSMGMNTEAFS. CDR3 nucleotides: TGTGCCAGTAGTATGGGGATGAACACTGAAGCTTTCTCT.

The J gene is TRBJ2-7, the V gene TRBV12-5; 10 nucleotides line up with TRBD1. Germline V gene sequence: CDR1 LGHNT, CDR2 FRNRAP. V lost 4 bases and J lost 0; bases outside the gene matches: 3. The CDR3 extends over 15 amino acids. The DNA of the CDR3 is TGTGCTAGTGGTTCCGGGACAGGGGACTCCTACGAGCAGTACTTC. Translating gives CASGSGTGDSYEQYF.